The T cell receptor beta chain under discussion was sequenced for a study of T cells in localized non-small cell lung cancer (dated by TCRdb to 2020 to 2021). Regarding the study in general: The study examined T cell repertoires in roughly 240 patients with early-stage NSCLC and compared tumors with uninvolved tumor-adjacent lungs. The cohort was made up of approximately 250 treatment-naive NSCLC patients whose localized lung tumors had been resected. The mean age of the NSCLC patients was around 65 years, with 130 or so men and over 100 women.

TCR beta CDR3 regions were sequenced from DNA using the immunoSEQ Assay. As for how the authors treated the data: T cell density was computed as TCR beta template counts normalized to usable DNA estimated by amplifying housekeeping genes. The preseqR package was used to estimate richness by extrapolating to 400,000 templates for PBMC samples and to 120,000 templates for tissue samples. Clonality was defined as one minus Pielou's evenness. Tissue-enriched TCRs were identified through differential abundance testing performed on productive amino-acid clonotypes, with a minimum total count of 5 and an alpha of 0.1. The Jaccard Index and the Morisita Overlap Index were used to measure how much the repertoires overlapped between compartments. GLIPH grouped TCR beta CDR3s together with public tetramer-defined viral CDR3s, and a viral motif had to include at least three viral sequences and show V-gene enrichment. TCRdb re-hosts the immuneACCESS table, in-frame sequences only. Its copies lack some clones; in the studies checked, an unresolved V gene accounts for under half of them, and the cause for the rest is not known. Clonal size and the V and J genes are those of that table, whereas D and trimming came from the DNA. This sample lists around 5,400 clones; 85% were detected once. Approximately 9% of the sample is in the top ten clones.

At diagnosis, peripheral blood, uninvolved tumor-adjacent lung and tumor were collected and stored as a combination of fresh-frozen and FFPE material. For TCR repertoire profiling, blood samples were analyzed in the form of peripheral blood mononuclear cells. CDR3 length: 17 amino acids, cysteine to phenylalanine. CDR3 DNA is the only sequence kept; it has 51 bases, read in frame from the first base. The germline V gene sets CDR1 to LGHNA and CDR2 to YSLEER. Trimming leaves V shorter by 2 bases and J shorter by 2 bases, with the junction holding 7 bases beyond the gene matches. To note about this clone: What this receptor recognizes is not known. The input lacks base qualities; no much larger clone sits a single base away.

On the study overall, not on this receptor specifically: A median of around 60 of the top 100 tumor clones turned up in the paired uninvolved adjacent lung, and some 28 of those clones also ranked among the top 100 of that same adjacent lung. Because the study design was exploratory, TCR variables were selected using unadjusted p-values without false-discovery rate correction. Uninvolved tumor-adjacent lung showed the highest T cell clonality, higher than tumor, which suggests more focused antigenic responses in the uninvolved tumor-adjacent lung. Because multi-region sequencing of the tumors was not done, intratumor heterogeneity could not be ruled out. Higher blood T cell density associated with longer overall survival, while higher adjacent-lung clonality associated with shorter survival.

The V gene is TRBV4-3 and the J gene is TRBJ2-5; TRBD2 agrees with 11 junctional bases. The starting material was PBMCs, obtained before any cancer treatment. The source is a woman aged 40 to 75 with stage II lung adenocarcinoma. The CDR3 is CASSQQTSGRPQETQYF. The DNA sequence is given as TGCGCCAGCAGCCAACAAACTAGCGGGAGACCTCAAGAGACCCAGTACTTC.